This note documents a single T cell receptor (beta chain) sequence. No antigen is known for it. The sample is drawn from a study of beta chain features in type 1 diabetes. What was sequenced were expressed TCRB transcripts, since all of the isolated RNA had been reverse transcribed. Sequenced by immunoSEQ multiplex PCR; TCRdb stores in-frame clones only, minus some. The sample consists of about 210,000 clones, 11% of them appearing once. Study conclusions and caveats: Reduced insertions and increased deletions marked VDJ junctions in type 1 diabetes patients. PCR might favor shorter templates, but any such skew would affect patients and controls equally.

CDR1 is SGHRS, CDR2 YFSETQ, per germline. V dropped 7 bases and J dropped 2 bases, with 7 bases sitting between them. This CDR3 spans 12 amino acids. The chain joins TRBV5-1 to TRBJ2-1; no clear D. Input material: central memory CD4+ T cells from blood. The sequence derives from a man aged 18 to 30 in good health. CDR3 protein: CASASTYNEQFF. Here the CDR3 DNA reads TGCGCCAGCGCTAGTACCTACAATGAGCAGTTCTTC.